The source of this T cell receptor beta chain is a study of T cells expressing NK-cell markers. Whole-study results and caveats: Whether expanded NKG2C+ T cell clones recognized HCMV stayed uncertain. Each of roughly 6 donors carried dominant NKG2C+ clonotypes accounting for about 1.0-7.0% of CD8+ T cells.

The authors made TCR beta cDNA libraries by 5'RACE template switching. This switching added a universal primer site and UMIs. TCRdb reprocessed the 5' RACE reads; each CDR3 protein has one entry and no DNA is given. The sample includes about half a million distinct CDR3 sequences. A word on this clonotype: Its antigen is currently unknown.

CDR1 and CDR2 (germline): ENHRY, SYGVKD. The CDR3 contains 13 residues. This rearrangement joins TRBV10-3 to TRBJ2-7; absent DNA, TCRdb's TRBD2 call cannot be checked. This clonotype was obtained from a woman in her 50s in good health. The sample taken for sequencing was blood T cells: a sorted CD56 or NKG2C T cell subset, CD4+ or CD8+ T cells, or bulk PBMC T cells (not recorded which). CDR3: CAIGREPSYEQYF.